Included here is one TCR beta chain sequence, with context. The germline V gene encodes CDR1 LNHDA and CDR2 SQIVND (reference sequence). The CDR3 covers 14 residues. V lost 4 bases to trimming and J lost 4 bases; unmatched junction nucleotides: 4. This entry comes from a study of blood T cell repertoires in COVID-19. In the study overall: Acute-phase and convalescent COVID-19 samples originated in the United States, Italy and Spain. PBMCs, B-cell-depleted T cells, or T cells were the source of the cDNA or gDNA that made up the material.

Original processing notes: Reference gene primer amplification gave nucleated cell count estimates. The assay was immunoSEQ multiplex PCR, and TCRdb's table has in-frame clones only and misses some. That table is the source of V, J and clone size, and D and trimming were worked out from the DNA. The sample has 80,000 to 100,000 clones; roughly 80% are singletons. The receptor was isolated from a woman in her seventies with acute or convalescent COVID-19. The rearrangement joins TRBV19 to TRBJ2-1; TRBD1 matches 7 bases. Specimen: peripheral blood. CDR3 loop: CASSKPGQYNEQFF. In nucleotides, the CDR3 is TGTGCCAGTAGTAAACCGGGACAGTACAATGAGCAGTTCTTC. The full variable domain, with the rest looked up from reference TRBV19 and TRBJ2-1, is DGGITQSPKYLFRKEGQNVTLSCEQNLNHDAMYWYRQDPGQGLRLIYYSQIVNDFQKGDIAEGYSVSREKKESFPLTVTSAQKNPTAFYLCASSKPGQYNEQFFGPGTRLTVL.